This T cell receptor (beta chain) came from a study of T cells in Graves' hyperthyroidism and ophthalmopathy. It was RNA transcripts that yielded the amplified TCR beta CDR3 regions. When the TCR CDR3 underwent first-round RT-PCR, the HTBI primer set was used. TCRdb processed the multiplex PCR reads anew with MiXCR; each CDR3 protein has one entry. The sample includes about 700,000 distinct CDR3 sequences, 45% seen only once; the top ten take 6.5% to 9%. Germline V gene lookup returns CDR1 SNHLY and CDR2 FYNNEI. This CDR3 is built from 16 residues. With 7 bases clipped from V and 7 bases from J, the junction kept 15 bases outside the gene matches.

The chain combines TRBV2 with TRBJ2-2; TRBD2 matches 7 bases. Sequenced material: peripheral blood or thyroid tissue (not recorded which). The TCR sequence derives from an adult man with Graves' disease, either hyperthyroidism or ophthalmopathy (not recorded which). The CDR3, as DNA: TGTGCCAGCACTTTCTCGGCGGGGGAAAGTGGCGGGGAGCTGTTTTTT. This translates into CASTFSAGESGGELFF.